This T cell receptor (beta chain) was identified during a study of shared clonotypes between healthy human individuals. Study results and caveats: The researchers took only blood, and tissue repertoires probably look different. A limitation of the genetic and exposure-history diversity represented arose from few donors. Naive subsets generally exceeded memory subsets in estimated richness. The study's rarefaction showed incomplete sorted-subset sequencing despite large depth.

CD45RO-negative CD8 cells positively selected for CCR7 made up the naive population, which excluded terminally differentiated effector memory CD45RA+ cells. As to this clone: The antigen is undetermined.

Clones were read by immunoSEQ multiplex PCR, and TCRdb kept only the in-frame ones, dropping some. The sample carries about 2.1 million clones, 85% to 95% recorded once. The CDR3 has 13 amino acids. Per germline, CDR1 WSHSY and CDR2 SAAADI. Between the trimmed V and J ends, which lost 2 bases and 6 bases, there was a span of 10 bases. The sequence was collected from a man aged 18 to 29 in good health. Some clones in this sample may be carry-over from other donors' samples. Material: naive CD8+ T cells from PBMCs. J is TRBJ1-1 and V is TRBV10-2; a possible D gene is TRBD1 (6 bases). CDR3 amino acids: CASSERGGAEAFF. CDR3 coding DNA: TGCGCCAGCAGTGAGAGAGGGGGGGCTGAAGCTTTCTTT.